A single sample is the source of the 30 T cell receptor beta chains below, sequenced in a study of cytomegalovirus exposure and HLA in healthy donors (dated by TCRdb to about 2017). Libraries were prepared through the immunoSEQ multiplex PCR assay. A mixture of 60 forward primers for TCR Vbeta segments and 13 reverse primers for TCR Jbeta segments was used in the multiplex PCR. Drawn from immuneACCESS, this table holds only the in-frame rearrangements with V and J called that TCRdb kept. Clones are partly lost; checked studies trace under half to an unresolved V gene and leave the rest unexplained. The sample table contains about 120,000 clones; only one count was recorded for around 77% of them. The ten biggest clones cover 4.5% to 5% of the sample. Sequenced: PBMCs. These receptor sequences come from a man aged 50-60 years in good health and CMV-seropositive.

This chain links TRBV9 with TRBJ2-3, with a tentative D call TRBD1 (6 bases). Per the germline V gene, CDR1 is SGDLS and CDR2 is YYNGEE. There are 15 residues in the CDR3. Trimming removed 4 bases at V and 0 bases at J, with 12 bases between. The CDR3 spells CASSFTGFSTDTQYF. Written as DNA, the CDR3 is TGTGCCAGCAGCTTTACAGGGTTTAGCACAGATACGCAGTATTTT. Drawing the rest from reference TRBV9 and TRBJ2-3, the complete variable domain is DSGVTQTPKHLITATGQRVTLRCSPRSGDLSVYWYQQSLDQGLQFLIQYYNGEERAKGNILERFSAQQFPDLHSELNLSSLELGDSALYFCASSFTGFSTDTQYFGPGTRLTVL.

The chain joins TRBV4-1 to TRBJ1-5; TRBD1 aligns across 12 bases. The germline CDR1 and CDR2 sequences are MGHRA and YSYEKL. The CDR3 extends over 15 amino acids. With 4 bases clipped from V and 6 bases from J, the junction kept 4 bases outside the gene matches. The CDR3 DNA reads as TGCGCCAGCAGCCTCGGGACAGGGGGCGGTCAGCCCCAGCATTTT. It is translated as CASSLGTGGGQPQHF.

The chain uses TRBV2 and TRBJ2-4; TRBD2 aligns across 14 bases. The CDR3 is 18 amino acids. V was clipped by 7 bases and J by 2 bases; unmatched bases: 10. Germline CDR1 is SNHLY and CDR2 is FYNNEI. DNA for the CDR3: TGTGCCAGCAACCGACTAGCGGGAGGGGGAGGTACCAAAAACATTCAGTACTTC. Translating gives CASNRLAGGGGTKNIQYF.

This clone is a singleton in its sample. The chain employs TRBV6-1 and TRBJ1-5; 7 bases align to TRBD1. The CDR3 has 12 amino acids. V shed 10 bases, J shed 4 bases, and the junction held 4 bases outside the gene matches. CDR1 and CDR2 from the germline V gene are MNHNS and SASEGT. This CDR3 reads CAIRQGNQPQHF. The CDR3 nucleotides read TGTGCCATCCGACAGGGAAATCAGCCCCAGCATTTT.

The genes are TRBV30 and TRBJ1-5, with TRBD1 matching 9 bases. Germline lookup yields CDR1 GTSNPN and CDR2 SVGIG (reference sequence). The length of the CDR3 is 18 residues. V trimming: 2 bases; J trimming: 6 bases; junction bases outside the gene matches: 17. The CDR3 loop is CAWSWEGQGNMLGQPQHF. Here the CDR3 DNA reads TGTGCCTGGAGTTGGGAGGGACAGGGTAATATGCTGGGTCAGCCCCAGCATTTT.

V usage is TRBV6-6 and J usage is TRBJ1-5; D may be TRBD1 (5 bases). V lost 5 bases and J 4 bases, leaving 15 bases between the germline ends. Per the germline V gene, CDR1 is MNHNY and CDR2 is SVGAGI (reference sequence). The CDR3 loop spans 15 amino acids. The CDR3 DNA sequence: TGTGCCAGCAGTACGGGGACCGGGGGAAATCAGCCCCAGCATTTT. Translation gives CASSTGTGGNQPQHF.

This chain joins TRBV4-3 and TRBJ2-7; 9 bases are a match to TRBD1. The CDR3 is 15 amino acids. The trim removed 5 bases at V and 6 bases at J, leaving 11 bases unmatched. In germline, CDR1 is LGHNA, CDR2 YSLEER. The CDR3: CASSFEGTGLFEQYF. The CDR3 DNA is TGCGCCAGCAGCTTCGAAGGGACAGGGCTGTTCGAGCAGTACTTC.

CDR3 protein: CARPHGTSGDNEQFF. The CDR3 nucleotides read TGTGCCAGACCACACGGGACTAGCGGGGACAATGAGCAGTTCTTC. The genes are TRBV6-4 and TRBJ2-1; TRBD2 matches 13 bases. Germline V lookup: CDR1 MRHNA, CDR2 SNTAGT. J was trimmed by 5 bases and V by 9 bases; bases with no gene match: 7. CDR3 length: 15 residues.

In the case of this clone: At one end the junction does not follow the germline gene, possibly because of a read error. This sample also contains other DNA sequences that code for the same CDR3. The chain carries TRBV2 and TRBJ1-6, with no clear D. Germline CDR1 is SNHLY and CDR2 is FYNNEI. This CDR3 region has 15 residues. CDR3 protein: CARAAPPGSNSPLHF. The DNA of the CDR3 is TGTGCCAGAGCTGCCCCCCCGGGAAGTAATTCCCCCCTCCACTTT.

This clone was seen just once. The chain uses TRBV5-4 and TRBJ2-7; 15 positions agree with TRBD2. Germline-derived CDR1 and CDR2 are SGHNT and YYREEE (reference sequence). CDR3 length: 15 residues. V dropped 3 bases and J dropped 4; count of bases not matched to a gene: 2. This chain's CDR3 is CASSSGTSGRYEQYF. The CDR3 DNA is TGTGCCAGCAGCTCCGGGACTAGCGGGAGGTACGAGCAGTACTTC.

This rearrangement joins TRBV10-2 to TRBJ2-2, with 14 bases aligning to TRBD2. The CDR3 has 20 residues. CDR1 is WSHSY, CDR2 SAAADI, per germline. V lost 7 bases to trimming and J lost 1 base; unmatched junction nucleotides: 14. In DNA, the CDR3 is TGCGCCAGCACCCTGAGACCGGGACTAGCGGGGGATGGGAACACCGGGGAGCTGTTTTTT. It codes for CASTLRPGLAGDGNTGELFF.

This chain joins TRBV29-1 and TRBJ2-4, with TRBD2 matching 13 bases. Germline loops: CDR1 SQVTM, CDR2 ANQGSEA. The V segment lost 6 bases and the J segment 0 bases; nucleotides outside the gene matches: 8. The CDR3 is 17 amino acids. The CDR3 sequence: CSVAGLAGEIAKNIQYF. The CDR3 DNA reads TGCAGCGTCGCCGGACTAGCGGGGGAGATAGCCAAAAACATTCAGTACTTC.

This clone was observed once. The chain carries TRBV7-9 and TRBJ1-4, with a weak D call TRBD1 (6 bases). Trimming cost V 1 base and J 0 bases, with 9 bases left between them. The V gene's germline CDR1 is SEHNR and CDR2 FQNEAQ (reference sequence). There are 16 residues in the CDR3. CDR3 bases: TGTGCCAGCAGCTTAGTTACAGGGACAACTAATGAAAAACTGTTTTTT. Amino acid sequence: CASSLVTGTTNEKLFF.

The rearrangement links TRBV7-6 to TRBJ1-1; the D is unclear. V lost 2 bases to trimming and J lost 8 bases, with 9 bases between them. The CDR3 loop spans 12 amino acids. Germline V CDR1 and CDR2: SGHVS, FNYEAQ. The CDR3 sequence: CASSLSGSEAFF. As DNA, the CDR3 is TGTGCCAGCAGCTTAAGCGGCAGCGAAGCTTTCTTT. The variable domain in full, with the rest retrieved from reference TRBV7-6 and TRBJ1-1, is GAGVSQSPRYKVTKRGQDVALRCDPISGHVSLYWYRQALGQGPEFLTYFNYEAQQDKSGLPNDRFSAERPEGSISTLTIQRTEQRDSAMYRCASSLSGSEAFFGQGTRLTVV.

On this clone: The CDR3 carries no conserved terminal phenylalanine or tryptophan, so it likely arises from a read error. The rearrangement links TRBV18 to TRBJ2-7, with TRBD2 matching over 10 bases. Germline CDR1 reads KGHSH; CDR2 reads LQKENI. The CDR3 has 14 residues. The V and J ends lost 5 bases and 6 bases, in that order; junction bases with no gene match: 7. CDR3 region: CASSIAGGVGEQYL. The CDR3 nucleotides read TGTGCCAGCTCAATAGCGGGAGGAGTTGGCGAGCAGTACCTC.

The chain has TRBV10-3 and TRBJ2-5, with 8 bases aligning to TRBD1. Germline CDR1 reads ENHRY; CDR2 reads SYGVKD. CDR3 size: 13 residues. The V and J ends lost 6 bases and 4 bases, in that order; junction bases with no gene match: 4. The chain's CDR3 is CAIRQGVGETQYF. The CDR3 DNA is TGTGCCATCAGACAGGGGGTGGGAGAGACCCAGTACTTC.

The chain carries TRBV10-3 and TRBJ2-3; 7 nucleotides line up with TRBD2. The CDR3 consists of 17 residues. V lost 4 bases to trimming and J lost 0 bases; unmatched junction nucleotides: 10. Germline lookup yields CDR1 ENHRY and CDR2 SYGVKD. CDR3 in DNA: TGTGCCATCAGTGGGTCTCCTAGCGGACCTAGCACAGATACGCAGTATTTT. This codes for CAISGSPSGPSTDTQYF.

V and J are TRBV10-1 and TRBJ1-3; D call uncertain. The CDR3 has 15 residues. Germline V gene lookup returns CDR1 WNHNN and CDR2 SYGVQD (reference sequence). Trimming pared 0 bases from V and 0 bases from J, leaving 6 bases between. CDR3 sequence reads: CASSESPGSGNTIYF. CDR3 coding DNA: TGCGCCAGCAGTGAGTCTCCGGGCTCTGGAAACACCATATATTTT.

V gene TRBV30 combines with J gene TRBJ1-4, with D possibly being TRBD1 (6 bases). V lost 2 bases, J lost 3 bases, and 10 bases lay in between. The CDR3 is 14 residues long. CDR1 is GTSNPN and CDR2 is SVGIG in the germline V gene (reference sequence). CDR3 in amino acids: CAWSRGGANEKLFF. The CDR3 nucleotides are TGTGCCTGGAGTCGGGGGGGCGCTAATGAAAAACTGTTTTTT.

This clone was seen once. This chain uses TRBV20-1 with TRBJ2-3, with a weak D call TRBD2 (5 bases). The CDR3 length is 11 residues. The V gene's germline CDR1 is DFQATT and CDR2 SNEGSKA (reference sequence). The V end lost 5 bases, the J end lost 6 bases, and 9 bases lay between the germline ends. CDR3 DNA: TGCAGTGCTTTGAGAGGGGATACGCAGTATTTT. This codes for CSALRGDTQYF.

The chain has TRBV5-1 and TRBJ2-2; 10 bases are shared with TRBD1. The CDR3 extends over 17 amino acids. With 1 base clipped from V and 3 bases from J, the junction kept 6 bases outside the gene matches. Germline V gives CDR1 SGHRS, CDR2 YFSETQ. In DNA form, the CDR3 reads TGCGCCAGCAGCTTGAGGTGGACAGGGGGAGACACCGGGGAGCTGTTTTTT. Translated: CASSLRWTGGDTGELFF. Variable domain in full (rest from reference TRBV5-1 and TRBJ2-2): KAGVTQTPRYLIKTRGQQVTLSCSPISGHRSVSWYQQTPGQGLQFLFEYFSETQRNKGNFPGRFSGRQFSNSRSEMNVSTLELGDSALYLCASSLRWTGGDTGELFFGEGSRLTVL.

The gene calls are TRBV4-2 and TRBJ2-3; maybe TRBD2 (6 bases). Trimming took off 1 base at V and 4 bases at J, with 9 bases between the two ends. The CDR3 totals 14 residues. Germline loops: CDR1 LGHNA, CDR2 YNFKEQ. In nucleotides, the CDR3 is TGTGCCAGCAGCCAAGGGGGGACTGCAGATACGCAGTATTTT. This encodes CASSQGGTADTQYF.

This clone was observed a handful of times. The V call is TRBV7-6, the J call TRBJ2-1, with 14 positions matching TRBD2. The junction had 7 bases not matched to a gene; V was cut back by 6 bases and J by 9 bases. The CDR3 has 15 residues. The germline V gene has CDR1 SGHVS and CDR2 FNYEAQ. CDR3 loop: CASSRTSGGLGEQFF. The CDR3 DNA reads as TGTGCCAGCAGTCGGACTAGCGGGGGGTTGGGTGAGCAGTTCTTC.

This CDR3 reads CASSLIHPTGELFF. Written as DNA, the CDR3 is TGTGCCAGCAGTTTGATACACCCCACCGGGGAGCTGTTTTTT. This rearrangement joins TRBV27 to TRBJ2-2; D gene uncertain. From germline, CDR1 is MNHEY and CDR2 SMNVEV (reference sequence). CDR3 length: 14 amino acids. V lost 3 bases to trimming and J lost 4 bases, with 9 bases between them.

In its sample, this clone was seen a few times. The chain carries TRBV6-5 and TRBJ1-1; D not resolved. The germline V and J ends were trimmed by 7 bases and 5 bases, with 20 bases remaining between them. There are 15 residues in the CDR3. Germline CDR1 is MNHEY and CDR2 is SVGAGI. The CDR3 here is CASTRREPLGTEAFF. In DNA form, the CDR3 reads TGTGCCAGCACAAGGCGGGAGCCCTTGGGGACTGAAGCTTTCTTT.

The gene calls are TRBV7-3 and TRBJ2-3, with TRBD2 matching 8 bases. CDR3 length: 15 amino acids. J was trimmed by 1 base and V by 3 bases; bases with no gene match: 3. CDR1 and CDR2 (germline): SGHTA, FQGTGA. The CDR3 DNA is TGTGCCAGCAGCTTTGATAGCGGGGGCACAGATACGCAGTATTTT. It codes for CASSFDSGGTDTQYF.

The chain employs TRBV5-8 and TRBJ1-5; D is ambiguous. CDR1 and CDR2 from the germline V gene are SGHTS and YDEGEE. V lost 4 bases to trimming and J lost 3 bases, with 8 bases between them. The CDR3 is 13 amino acids. The CDR3 sequence is CASSLLINQPQHF. The CDR3 coding sequence is TGTGCCAGCAGCCTACTTATCAATCAGCCCCAGCATTTT. The variable domain in full, completed from reference TRBV5-8 and TRBJ1-5, reads EAGVTQSPTHLIKTRGQQATLRCSPISGHTSVYWYQQALGLGLQFLLWYDEGEERNRGNFPPRFSGRQFPNYSSELNVNALELEDSALYLCASSLLINQPQHFGDGTRLSIL.

The J gene is TRBJ2-7, the V gene TRBV7-2; possibly TRBD2 for D (5 bases). From germline, CDR1 is SGHTA and CDR2 FQGNSA. The CDR3 covers 16 residues. The V gene lost 5 bases and the J gene lost 3 bases, with 20 bases spanning the gap. The CDR3: CASSPRSEGARYEQYF. The CDR3 DNA is TGTGCCAGCAGCCCCCGTTCTGAGGGAGCCCGCTACGAGCAGTACTTC.

The chain recombines TRBV19 with TRBJ1-1, with 9 bases matching TRBD1. Trimming cost V 6 bases and J 1 base; bases outside gene matches: 3. In germline, CDR1 is LNHDA, CDR2 SQIVND (reference sequence). The CDR3 extends over 14 amino acids. Here the CDR3 reads CASRKGQGNTEAFF. Written as DNA, the CDR3 is TGTGCCAGTAGGAAGGGACAGGGGAACACTGAAGCTTTCTTT. Together with reference TRBV19 and TRBJ1-1, the CDR3 gives the full variable domain: DGGITQSPKYLFRKEGQNVTLSCEQNLNHDAMYWYRQDPGQGLRLIYYSQIVNDFQKGDIAEGYSVSREKKESFPLTVTSAQKNPTAFYLCASRKGQGNTEAFFGQGTRLTVV.

DNA of the CDR3: TGTGCCAGCAGCCTTCAGGGGTTTACCAATCAGCCCCAGCATTTT. Translating it yields CASSLQGFTNQPQHF. The chain employs TRBV28 and TRBJ1-5; D is perhaps TRBD1 (6 bases). Germline lookup yields CDR1 MDHEN and CDR2 SYDVKM. This CDR3 has 15 residues. V lost 6 bases and J lost 3, with 15 bases in between.